This entry concerns a single T cell receptor beta chain. This sample was included in a study of cytomegalovirus exposure and HLA in healthy donors. This PCR relied on a set of 60 Vbeta primers and 13 Jbeta primers. Some clones are missing from TCRdb's copy, which holds only in-frame ones; the method was immunoSEQ multiplex PCR. The sample has fewer than 110,000 clones, around three quarters seen once. The germline V and J ends were trimmed by 4 bases and 2 bases, with 6 bases remaining between them. Per germline, CDR1 SGHDN and CDR2 FVKESK. This CDR3 has 13 amino acids. The specimen was PBMCs. The chain employs TRBV14 and TRBJ1-5, with D possibly being TRBD1 (6 bases). This TCR was sampled from a man aged 50 to 60 in good health and CMV-seropositive. This CDR3 reads CASSRQGNQPQHF. The CDR3 nucleotides read TGTGCCAGCAGCCGACAGGGCAATCAGCCCCAGCATTTT.